The clone carrying this T cell receptor (beta chain) turned up a few times. Its antigen is not known. TCRbeta library construction was performed incorporating unique molecular identifiers. TCRdb processed the PCR reads anew with MiXCR; each CDR3 protein has one entry. The repertoire includes about 250,000 distinct CDR3 sequences, 20% to 30% of them detected once, and about 5% sits in the top ten. The data stem from a study of T-cell reconstitution after alpha-beta-depleted transplantation in children. Study-level findings and limits: The main origin of T-cell counts and diversity one year after transplant was newly produced T cells. High day-60 TCRbeta diversity in some patients came from surviving recipient T cells and thymic progenitors. The origin of alpha-beta T cells about two months after transplant was reportedly several hundred expanded graft clones.

CDR1 is MNHEY and CDR2 is SMNVEV in the germline V gene (reference sequence). This CDR3 contains 13 residues. V lost 6 bases and J lost 1, with 7 bases in between. The source was PBMCs, mostly from graft donor cells, collected 360 days after TCRalphabeta/CD19-depleted stem cell transplant. This TCR derives from a female patient aged 2 to 10 who had a stem cell transplant for congenital amegakaryocytic thrombocytopenia, so the T cells may come from the graft donor. This chain links TRBV27 with TRBJ1-5; D is ambiguous. CDR3 residues: CASSYKSNQPQHF. Written as DNA, the CDR3 is TGTGCCAGCAGCTACAAGAGCAATCAGCCCCAGCATTTT.